The 13 T cell receptor beta chains below were found in one sample sequenced in a study of T cell responses to AZD1222 COVID-19 vaccine. Sequencing used immunoSEQ multiplex PCR; TCRdb keeps in-frame clones, though not all of them. The sample lists 150,000 or so clones, over 85% seen once, with 2.6% in the top ten. Sequencing was performed on peripheral blood, taken on day 0 of AZD1222 vaccination. These receptors all stem from an adult in good health.

The chain employs TRBV30 and TRBJ2-7; 7 bases are a match to TRBD1. The trim removed 0 bases at V and 3 bases at J, leaving 8 bases unmatched. There are 15 residues in the CDR3. Germline V lookup: CDR1 GTSNPN, CDR2 SVGIG (reference sequence). CDR3 amino acids: CAWSVWGTALYEQYF. The CDR3, as DNA: TGTGCCTGGAGTGTATGGGGGACAGCGCTCTACGAGCAGTACTTC.

The V gene is TRBV5-1, the J gene TRBJ2-1, with D unresolved. Trimming left V 0 bases short and J 0 bases short, with 7 bases between. CDR3 length: 15 amino acids. Germline V lookup: CDR1 SGHRS, CDR2 YFSETQ. CDR3 loop: CASSLEISSYNEQFF. The DNA for the CDR3 is TGCGCCAGCAGCTTGGAGATTAGCTCCTACAATGAGCAGTTCTTC. The full variable domain, its missing parts supplied by reference TRBV5-1 and TRBJ2-1, is KAGVTQTPRYLIKTRGQQVTLSCSPISGHRSVSWYQQTPGQGLQFLFEYFSETQRNKGNFPGRFSGRQFSNSRSEMNVSTLELGDSALYLCASSLEISSYNEQFFGPGTRLTVL.

This clone has more than one count but fewer than ten. This rearrangement joins TRBV28 to TRBJ1-1; maybe TRBD1 (5 bases). Trimming took off 3 bases at V and 5 bases at J, with 13 bases between the two ends. The germline V gene has CDR1 MDHEN and CDR2 SYDVKM. The CDR3 extends over 14 amino acids. Here the CDR3 reads CASSFRLGRTEAFF. Written as DNA, the CDR3 is TGTGCCAGCAGTTTCCGCCTGGGGCGGACTGAAGCTTTCTTT.

The chain joins TRBV4-1 to TRBJ1-2, with a possible D match to TRBD1 (6 bases). The ends were cut back, 0 bases at V and 2 bases at J, with 10 bases in the middle. The CDR3 runs to 15 residues. The V gene's germline CDR1 is MGHRA and CDR2 YSYEKL. The CDR3 here is CASSQDPTGNYGYTF. The CDR3 DNA sequence: TGCGCCAGCAGCCAAGATCCGACAGGCAACTATGGCTACACCTTC.

The chain links TRBV4-1 to TRBJ2-7; no firm D call. CDR1 and CDR2 from the germline V gene are MGHRA and YSYEKL. The V gene lost 4 bases and the J gene lost 0 bases, with 7 bases spanning the gap. The length of the CDR3 is 13 residues. The CDR3 reads CASSPGSSYEQYF. The CDR3 nucleotides read TGCGCCAGCAGCCCTGGATCCTCCTACGAGCAGTACTTC.

V gene TRBV5-1 combines with J gene TRBJ2-7; possible D gene TRBD1, 6 bases. The CDR3 sequence is 17 residues long. In germline, CDR1 is SGHRS, CDR2 YFSETQ. The V and J ends lost 0 bases and 0 bases respectively, with 16 bases between them. The CDR3 DNA reads as TGCGCCAGCAGCTTGGAATCCCCGGGACACGGCTCCTACGAGCAGTACTTC. This gives the protein CASSLESPGHGSYEQYF.

This clone was detected only once. V and J are TRBV19 and TRBJ2-1; possibly TRBD2 for D (6 bases). Germline V gene data show CDR1 as LNHDA and CDR2 as SQIVND (reference sequence). V lost 8 bases, J lost 7 bases, and 18 bases lay in between. The CDR3 spans 14 residues. In DNA form, the CDR3 reads TGTGCCAGTCGGAGAATGGGGGGTGGGAATGAGCAGTTCTTC. Its protein product is CASRRMGGGNEQFF.

The chain has TRBV2 and TRBJ1-2; 7 bases map to TRBD1. The V segment lost 3 bases and the J segment 4 bases; nucleotides outside the gene matches: 8. The CDR3 consists of 15 residues. Germline V CDR1 and CDR2: SNHLY, FYNNEI. CDR3: CASSDGAQGIYGYTF. CDR3 coding DNA: TGTGCCAGCAGTGACGGCGCACAGGGGATCTATGGCTACACCTTC. Looking up the rest from reference TRBV2 and TRBJ1-2 gives the full variable domain: EPEVTQTPSHQVTQMGQEVILRCVPISNHLYFYWYRQILGQKVEFLVSFYNNEISEKSEIFDDQFSVERPDGSNFTLKIRSTKLEDSAMYFCASSDGAQGIYGYTFGSGTRLTVV.

This clone was counted a single time. The chain couples TRBV30 to TRBJ1-6, with 7 nucleotides matching TRBD1. CDR3 length equals 15 residues. Per germline, CDR1 GTSNPN and CDR2 SVGIG (reference sequence). V gave up 3 bases and J gave up 6 bases; unmatched junction bases: 8. This CDR3 reads CAWRDRQGLNSPLHF. DNA of the CDR3: TGTGCCTGGAGGGATAGACAGGGCCTTAATTCACCCCTCCACTTT.

This chain links TRBV7-6 with TRBJ2-7; possible D gene TRBD2, 6 bases. Germline V gene data show CDR1 as SGHVS and CDR2 as FNYEAQ. Between the trimmed V and J ends, which lost 2 bases and 2 bases, there was a span of 19 bases. This CDR3 is built from 17 residues. This chain's CDR3 is CASSLLPGGLETYEQYF. CDR3 sequence (DNA): TGTGCCAGCAGCTTACTCCCCGGAGGGCTCGAGACCTACGAGCAGTACTTC.

This chain uses TRBV6-1 with TRBJ1-1; possible D gene TRBD1, 6 bases. The germline gives CDR1 MNHNS, CDR2 SASEGT. This CDR3 has 14 residues. Trimming removed 2 bases at V and 3 bases at J, with 10 bases between. This chain's CDR3 is CASSEFTGYTEAFF. CDR3 coding DNA: TGTGCCAGCAGTGAATTTACAGGGTACACTGAAGCTTTCTTT.

The chain uses TRBV10-1 and TRBJ2-5, with D possibly being TRBD1 (6 bases). The CDR3 has 13 residues. V was shortened by 3 bases and J by 5 bases, with 10 bases between the two germline ends. Germline CDR1 is WNHNN and CDR2 is SYGVQD (reference sequence). The CDR3 loop reads CASSEEGVETQYF. The CDR3 coding sequence is TGCGCCAGCAGTGAAGAGGGGGTCGAGACCCAGTACTTC.

The sample holds one count of this clone. The chain recombines TRBV19 with TRBJ1-1; D is unresolved. The length of the CDR3 is 15 residues. Germline values: CDR1 LNHDA, CDR2 SQIVND (reference sequence). Trimming took off 2 bases at V and 3 bases at J, with 13 bases between the two ends. This CDR3 is CASSIIEGRDTEAFF. The DNA for the CDR3 is TGTGCCAGTAGTATAATTGAGGGAAGGGACACTGAAGCTTTCTTT.